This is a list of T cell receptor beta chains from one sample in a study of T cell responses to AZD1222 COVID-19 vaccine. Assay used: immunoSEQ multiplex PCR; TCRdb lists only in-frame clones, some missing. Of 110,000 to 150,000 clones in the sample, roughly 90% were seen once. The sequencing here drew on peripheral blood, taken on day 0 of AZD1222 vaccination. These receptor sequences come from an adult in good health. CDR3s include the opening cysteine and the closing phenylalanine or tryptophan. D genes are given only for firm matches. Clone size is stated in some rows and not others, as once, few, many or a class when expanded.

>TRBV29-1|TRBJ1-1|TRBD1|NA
CSVGGTGITEAFF
TGCAGCGTTGGCGGGACAGGGATCACTGAAGCTTTCTTT
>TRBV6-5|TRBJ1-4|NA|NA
CASSDLGRLKEKLFF
TGTGCCAGCAGCGATTTGGGACGTCTAAAAGAAAAACTGTTTTTT
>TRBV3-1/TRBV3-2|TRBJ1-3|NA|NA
CASSQGYYSGNTIYF
TGTGCCAGCAGCCAAGGCTACTACTCTGGAAACACCATATATTTT
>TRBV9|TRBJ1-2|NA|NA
CASSPQAGRNGYTF
TGTGCCAGCAGCCCCCAAGCAGGTCGGAATGGCTACACCTTC
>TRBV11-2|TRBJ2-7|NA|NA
CASSLGEDAGTYEQYF
TGTGCCAGCAGCTTAGGTGAGGACGCGGGAACCTACGAGCAGTACTTC
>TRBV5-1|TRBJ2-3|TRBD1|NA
CASSRGQGAGTDTQYF
TGCGCCAGCAGCAGGGGACAGGGGGCCGGCACAGATACGCAGTATTTT
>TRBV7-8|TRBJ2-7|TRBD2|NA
CASSLTSGRAGEQYF
TGTGCCAGCAGCTTAACTAGCGGGAGGGCCGGCGAGCAGTACTTC
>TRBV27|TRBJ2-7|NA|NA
CASSLFGTRSYEQYF
TGTGCCAGCAGTTTATTTGGGACTCGCTCCTACGAGCAGTACTTC
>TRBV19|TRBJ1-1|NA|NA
CASSIRGGVAFF
TGTGCCAGTAGTATACGGGGCGGGGTAGCTTTCTTT
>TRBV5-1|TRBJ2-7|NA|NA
CASSLGYEQYF
TGCGCCAGCAGCTTGGGTTACGAGCAGTACTTC
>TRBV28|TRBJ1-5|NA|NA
CASSPVGWQGDNQPQHF
TGTGCCAGCAGCCCGGTAGGATGGCAGGGTGACAATCAGCCCCAGCATTTT
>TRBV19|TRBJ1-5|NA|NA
CASSIKGRTGQPQHF
TGTGCCAGTAGTATTAAAGGCAGGACGGGTCAGCCCCAGCATTTT
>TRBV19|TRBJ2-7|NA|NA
CASSPHQGSYEQYF
TGTGCCAGTAGTCCCCACCAGGGCTCCTACGAGCAGTACTTC
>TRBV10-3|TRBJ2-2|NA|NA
CAIGDYSGTGELFF
TGTGCCATCGGCGACTACTCGGGGACCGGGGAGCTGTTTTTT
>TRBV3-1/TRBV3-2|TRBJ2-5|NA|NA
CASSQGVTGQETQYF
TGTGCCAGCAGCCAAGGAGTCACAGGTCAAGAGACCCAGTACTTC
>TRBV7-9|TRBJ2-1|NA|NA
CASNTGLAAYNEQFF
TGTGCCAGCAACACCGGACTCGCGGCATACAATGAGCAGTTCTTC
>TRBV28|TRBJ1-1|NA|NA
CASNRGHNTEAFF
TGTGCCAGCAACCGGGGACACAACACTGAAGCTTTCTTT
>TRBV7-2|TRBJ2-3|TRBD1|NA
CASSLSGTGATDTQYF
TGTGCCAGCAGCTTATCCGGGACAGGCGCCACAGATACGCAGTATTTT
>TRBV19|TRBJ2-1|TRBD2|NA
CASSIDLAGVGYNEQFF
TGTGCCAGTAGTATTGACCTAGCGGGAGTCGGATACAATGAGCAGTTCTTC
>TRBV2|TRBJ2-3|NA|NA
CASSAFRPSTDTQYF
TGTGCCAGCAGTGCCTTCAGACCTAGCACAGATACGCAGTATTTT
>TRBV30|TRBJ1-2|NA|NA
CAWSVRAPGDGYTF
TGTGCCTGGAGTGTACGGGCCCCAGGGGATGGCTACACCTTC
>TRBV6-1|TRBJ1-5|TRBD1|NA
CASSEDTGTGHQPQHF
TGTGCCAGCAGTGAGGATACCGGGACAGGTCATCAGCCCCAGCATTTT
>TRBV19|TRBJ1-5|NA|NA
CASSTQKGNQPQHF
TGTGCCAGTAGTACCCAGAAGGGCAATCAGCCCCAGCATTTT
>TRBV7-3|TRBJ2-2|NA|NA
CASSLRSGQGTGELFF
TGTGCCAGCAGCTTAAGGTCAGGTCAGGGCACCGGGGAGCTGTTTTTT
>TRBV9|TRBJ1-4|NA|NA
CASSVATSEGKLFF
TGTGCCAGCAGCGTAGCGACTTCCGAGGGGAAACTGTTTTTT
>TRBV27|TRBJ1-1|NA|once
CASHGTSNTEAFF
TGTGCCAGCCACGGGACAAGTAACACTGAAGCTTTCTTT
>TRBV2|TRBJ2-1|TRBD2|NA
CASAPTSGRVSGEQFF
TGTGCCAGCGCGCCGACTAGCGGGAGGGTTTCTGGCGAGCAGTTCTTC
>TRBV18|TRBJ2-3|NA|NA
CASSPLTANTDTQYF
TGTGCCAGCTCACCACTGACCGCGAACACAGATACGCAGTATTTT
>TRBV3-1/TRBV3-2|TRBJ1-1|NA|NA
CASSQRQNTEAFF
TGTGCCAGCAGCCAGAGACAGAACACTGAAGCTTTCTTT
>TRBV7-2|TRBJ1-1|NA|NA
CASSLASRRGTEAFF
TGTGCCAGCAGCTTAGCGAGCCGGAGGGGTACTGAAGCTTTCTTT
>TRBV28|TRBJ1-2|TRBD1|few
CASRGTGELGGYTF
TGTGCCAGCAGGGGGACAGGGGAACTCGGGGGCTACACCTTC
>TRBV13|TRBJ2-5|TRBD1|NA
CASSAPPGQDQETQYF
TGTGCCAGCAGCGCGCCCCCGGGACAGGATCAAGAGACCCAGTACTTC
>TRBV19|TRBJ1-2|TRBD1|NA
CASSIGRGRGTGDLYGYTF
TGTGCCAGTAGTATAGGCCGGGGTCGGGGGACAGGGGACCTCTATGGCTACACCTTC
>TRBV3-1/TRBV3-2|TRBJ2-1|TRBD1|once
CASTHSGGTGTYNEQFF
TGTGCCAGCACCCACTCCGGAGGGACAGGGACCTACAATGAGCAGTTCTTC
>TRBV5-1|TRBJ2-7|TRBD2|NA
CASSLGTSASYEQYF
TGCGCCAGCAGCTTGGGGACTAGCGCCTCCTACGAGCAGTACTTC
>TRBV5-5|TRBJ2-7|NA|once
CASSWGSYYEQYF
TGTGCCAGCAGCTGGGGGAGTTACTACGAGCAGTACTTC
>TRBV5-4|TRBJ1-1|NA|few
CASSLAMGDTEAFF
TGTGCCAGCAGCCTTGCCATGGGGGACACTGAAGCTTTCTTT
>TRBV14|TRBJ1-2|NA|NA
CASSQNWGGYTF
TGTGCCAGCAGCCAAAACTGGGGTGGCTACACCTTC
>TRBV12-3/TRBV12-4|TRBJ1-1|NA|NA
CASCRVMNTEAFF
TGTGCCAGCTGTAGGGTAATGAACACTGAAGCTTTCTTT
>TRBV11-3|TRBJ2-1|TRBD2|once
CASSPYGTSEEGQFF
TGTGCCAGCAGCCCCTATGGGACTAGCGAGGAGGGGCAGTTCTTC
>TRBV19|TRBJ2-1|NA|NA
CASSIYNEQFF
TGTGCCAGTAGTATCTACAATGAGCAGTTCTTC
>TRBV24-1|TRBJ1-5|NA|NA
CATSDSQEPQHF
TGTGCCACCAGTGACTCGCAGGAGCCCCAGCATTTT
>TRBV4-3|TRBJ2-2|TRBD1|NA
CASSQDAQGATGELFF
TGCGCCAGCAGCCAAGACGCCCAGGGGGCCACCGGGGAGCTGTTTTTT
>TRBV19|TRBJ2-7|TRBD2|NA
CASSIDLSRESHEQYF
TGTGCCAGTAGTATAGATCTCTCGCGGGAGTCCCACGAGCAGTACTTC
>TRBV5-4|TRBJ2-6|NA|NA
CASSLVGSGAGANVLTF
TGTGCCAGCAGCTTGGTCGGTTCGGGGGCAGGGGCCAACGTCCTGACTTTC
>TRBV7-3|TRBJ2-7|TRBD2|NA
CASSFAAGENEQYF
TGTGCCAGCAGCTTTGCAGCGGGAGAAAACGAGCAGTACTTC
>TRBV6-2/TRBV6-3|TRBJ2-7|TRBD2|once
CASSPRTRTTYEQYF
TGTGCCAGCAGTCCAAGGACTAGGACTACCTACGAGCAGTACTTC
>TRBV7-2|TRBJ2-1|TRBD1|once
CASSSDGTGISEQFF
TGTGCCAGCAGCTCCGACGGGACAGGGATTTCCGAGCAGTTCTTC
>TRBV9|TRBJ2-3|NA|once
CASSVVAGPAHTQYF
TGTGCCAGCAGCGTAGTGGCGGGGCCGGCACATACGCAGTATTTT
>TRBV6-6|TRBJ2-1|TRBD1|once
CASRPGQTSYNEQFF
TGTGCCAGCAGGCCGGGACAGACCTCCTACAATGAGCAGTTCTTC
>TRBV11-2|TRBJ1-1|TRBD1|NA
CASTIGQANTEAFF
TGTGCCAGCACAATTGGACAGGCGAACACTGAAGCTTTCTTT
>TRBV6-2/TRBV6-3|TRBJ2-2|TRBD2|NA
CASSRLRAGALTGPGELFF
TGTGCCAGCAGTCGTCTGAGAGCGGGGGCGCTCACTGGTCCCGGGGAGCTGTTTTTT
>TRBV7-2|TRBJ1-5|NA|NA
CASSLVGTGRQPQHF
TGTGCCAGCAGCTTAGTAGGTACGGGACGGCAGCCCCAGCATTTT
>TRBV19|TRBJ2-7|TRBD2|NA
CASSISLAGYEQYF
TGTGCCAGTAGTATAAGTCTAGCGGGCTACGAGCAGTACTTC
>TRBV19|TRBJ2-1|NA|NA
CASSPSGRTHEQFF
TGTGCCAGTAGTCCATCGGGACGAACCCATGAGCAGTTCTTC
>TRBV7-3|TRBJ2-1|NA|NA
CASSLGAVIYNEQFF
TGTGCCAGCAGCCTCGGGGCAGTAATATACAATGAGCAGTTCTTC